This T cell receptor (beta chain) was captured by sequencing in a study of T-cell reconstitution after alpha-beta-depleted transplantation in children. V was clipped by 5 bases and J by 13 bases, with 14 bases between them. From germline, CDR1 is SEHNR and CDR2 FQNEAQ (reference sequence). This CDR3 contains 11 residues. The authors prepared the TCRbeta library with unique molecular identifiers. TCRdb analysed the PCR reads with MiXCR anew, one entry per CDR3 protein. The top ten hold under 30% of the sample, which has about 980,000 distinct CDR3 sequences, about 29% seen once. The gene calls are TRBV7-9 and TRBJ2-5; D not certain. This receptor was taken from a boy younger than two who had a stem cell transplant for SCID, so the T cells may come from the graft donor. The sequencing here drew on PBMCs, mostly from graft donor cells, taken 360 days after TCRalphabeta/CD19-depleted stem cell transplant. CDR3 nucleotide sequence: TGTGCCAGCAGCCCGTTATGGGGTGCGTACTTC. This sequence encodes CASSPLWGAYF.